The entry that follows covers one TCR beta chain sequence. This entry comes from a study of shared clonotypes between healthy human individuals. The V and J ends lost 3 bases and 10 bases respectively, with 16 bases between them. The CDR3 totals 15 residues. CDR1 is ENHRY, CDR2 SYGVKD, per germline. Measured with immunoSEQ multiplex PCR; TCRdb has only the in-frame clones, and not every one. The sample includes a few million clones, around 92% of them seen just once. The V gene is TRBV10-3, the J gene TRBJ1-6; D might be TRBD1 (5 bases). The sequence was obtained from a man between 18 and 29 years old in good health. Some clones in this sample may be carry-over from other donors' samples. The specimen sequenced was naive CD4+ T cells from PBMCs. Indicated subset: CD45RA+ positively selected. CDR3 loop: CAISDQGPWASPLHF. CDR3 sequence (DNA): TGTGCCATCAGTGATCAGGGCCCCTGGGCATCACCCCTCCACTTT.